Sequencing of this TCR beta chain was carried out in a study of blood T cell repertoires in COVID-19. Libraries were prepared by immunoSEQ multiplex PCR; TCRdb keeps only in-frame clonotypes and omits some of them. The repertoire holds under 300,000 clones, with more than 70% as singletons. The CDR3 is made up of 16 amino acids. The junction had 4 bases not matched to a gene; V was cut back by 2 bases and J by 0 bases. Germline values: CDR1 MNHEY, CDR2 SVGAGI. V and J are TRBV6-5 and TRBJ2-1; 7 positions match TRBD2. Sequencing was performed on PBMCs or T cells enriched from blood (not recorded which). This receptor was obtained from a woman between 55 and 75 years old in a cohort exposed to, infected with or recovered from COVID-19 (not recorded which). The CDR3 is CASSYIRGSSYNEQFF. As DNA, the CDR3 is TGTGCCAGCAGTTACATTCGCGGGAGCTCCTACAATGAGCAGTTCTTC.